These T cell receptor beta chains were read from a single sample in a study of cytomegalovirus exposure and HLA in healthy donors. Data came from immunoSEQ multiplex PCR; TCRdb stores just in-frame clones and leaves some out. Here the sample spans about 170,000 clones, under 90% being singletons. The specimen sequenced was PBMCs. These receptors all come from a man aged 18 to 30 in good health and CMV-seronegative. Each CDR3 is given with its conserved first and last residue. A D gene is named only where the DNA matches it firmly. Only some rows state a clone size, as once, few, many or a class for expanded clones.

J gene,D gene,clone size,V gene,CDR3 DNA,CDR3 protein
TRBJ2-5,.,once,TRBV7-2,TGTGCCAGCAGCTTAAGGACAGCTATATCGTACCAAGAGACCCAGTACTTC,CASSLRTAISYQETQYF
TRBJ2-3,TRBD2,.,TRBV29-1,TGCAGCGTAAACGCGGCTAGCGGGAAAATGACAGATACGCAGTATTTT,CSVNAASGKMTDTQYF
TRBJ1-1,TRBD1,.,TRBV5-1,TGCGCCAGCAGCTTAAGGACAGGGGGGGGGACTGAAGCTTTCTTT,CASSLRTGGGTEAFF
TRBJ2-3,.,.,TRBV5-1,TGCGCCAGCAGCTTATCAGCGGCGACAGATACGCAGTATTTT,CASSLSAATDTQYF
TRBJ2-1,.,.,TRBV30,TGTGCCTGGCAGGTGACCAATGAGCAGTTCTTC,CAWQVTNEQFF
TRBJ2-7,TRBD2,few,TRBV4-1,TGCGCCAGCAGCCCCGGACTAGCGGGGAATCACTACGAGCAGTACTTC,CASSPGLAGNHYEQYF
TRBJ2-1,TRBD2,.,TRBV29-1,TGCAGCGTTGAGCTAGCGGGAGCATCTGAGCAGTTCTTC,CSVELAGASEQFF
TRBJ2-7,TRBD1,.,TRBV6-1,TGTGCCAGCAGGCGGACAGGGACCCACTACGAGCAGTACTTC,CASRRTGTHYEQYF
TRBJ1-6,TRBD1,.,TRBV6-5,TGTGCCAGCAGTTACGATTCGGGACAGGGAGGGTCACCCCTCCACTTT,CASSYDSGQGGSPLHF
TRBJ2-3,.,.,TRBV5-1,TGCGCCAGCAGCTTGGAACACAACACAGATACGCAGTATTTT,CASSLEHNTDTQYF
TRBJ2-7,.,.,TRBV5-1,TGCGCCAGCAGCTTAAATAGCAGGGTTGAGCAGTACTTC,CASSLNSRVEQYF
TRBJ2-7,TRBD2,.,TRBV19,TGTGCCAGTAGCTCCTCGGGACGGACCCTGGGAGGGAGCTCCTACGAGCAGTACTTC,CASSSSGRTLGGSSYEQYF
TRBJ2-7,.,once,TRBV7-7,TGTGCTAGCAGCTTAGGTCCCGACTTCTCCTACGAGCAGTACTTC,CASSLGPDFSYEQYF
TRBJ2-7,.,.,TRBV5-6,TGTGCCAGCAGCCACGAGGGAACCTACGAGCAGTACTTC,CASSHEGTYEQYF
TRBJ2-2,TRBD2,.,TRBV19,TGTGCCAGTAGTCCTAGCGGGAGGGCGTACACCGGGGAGCTGTTTTTT,CASSPSGRAYTGELFF
TRBJ1-5,TRBD1,once,TRBV10-3,TGTGCCATCAGTGAGTCGGGACAGGGAGGGGCCGCTAGCCAGCCCCAGCATTTT,CAISESGQGGAASQPQHF
TRBJ2-1,.,few,TRBV13,TGTGCCAGCAGCTTAGAACCAGGGGCCATACACAACTCCTACAATGAGCAGTTCTTC,CASSLEPGAIHNSYNEQFF
TRBJ2-7,TRBD2,.,TRBV29-1,TGCAGCGCCGTACTAGCGGGAAAACTAAGAGAGCAGTACTTC,CSAVLAGKLREQYF
TRBJ2-1,TRBD1,.,TRBV2,TGTGCCAGCAGAGCGGGCCTCGGGACAGGGGGATACAATGAGCAGTTCTTC,CASRAGLGTGGYNEQFF
TRBJ2-7,.,.,TRBV15,TGTGCCACCAGCACATATAGCAGGGCCCCCTACGAGCAGTACTTC,CATSTYSRAPYEQYF
TRBJ2-3,TRBD2,.,TRBV13,TGTGCCAGCAGCCGACTAGCGGGAGGGTTTCCGCAGTATTTT,CASSRLAGGFPQYF
TRBJ1-3,.,.,TRBV10-3,TGTGCCATCAGTGGGGGCAGACAGGACTCTGGAAACACCATATATTTT,CAISGGRQDSGNTIYF
TRBJ1-5,TRBD1,once,TRBV19,TGTGCCAGTAGTCCAGTTGGACAGGGGGGTCAGCCCCAGCATTTT,CASSPVGQGGQPQHF
TRBJ2-7,.,.,TRBV6-1,TGTGCCAGCGTCGACAGATCGGGCTCCTACGAGCAGTACTTC,CASVDRSGSYEQYF
TRBJ2-3,TRBD2,.,TRBV19,TGTGCCAGTAGTATGGGTGGGAGGGTGGCTGGCACAGATACGCAGTATTTT,CASSMGGRVAGTDTQYF
TRBJ1-5,.,.,TRBV27,TGTGCCAGCAGACAGGGAAACCAGCCCCAGCATTTT,CASRQGNQPQHF
TRBJ2-5,.,.,TRBV15,TGTGCCACCAGCAGAGTTGTATTACAAGAGACCCAGTACTTC,CATSRVVLQETQYF
TRBJ2-6,TRBD1,few,TRBV5-1,TGCGCCAGCAGCTTCTCGGGACAGGGGTCGCTTGGGGCCAACGTCCTGACTTTC,CASSFSGQGSLGANVLTF
TRBJ1-2,.,.,TRBV27,TGTGCCAGCCCTCCCGAGGGAAACTATGGCTACACCTTC,CASPPEGNYGYTF
TRBJ1-2,TRBD1,.,TRBV29-1,TGCAGCGTTACCGACAGGGGGTATGGCTACACCTTC,CSVTDRGYGYTF
TRBJ1-4,.,few,TRBV6-1,TGTGCCAGCGACAGATTTAATGAAAAACTGTTTTTT,CASDRFNEKLFF
TRBJ1-3,.,.,TRBV5-1,TGCGCCAGCAGCCTGAGCTCTGGAAACACCATATATTTT,CASSLSSGNTIYF
TRBJ1-1,.,once,TRBV5-6,TGTGCCAGCAGCTTGAGCACAGGTCCGGACATGAACACTGAAGCTTTCTTT,CASSLSTGPDMNTEAFF
TRBJ1-5,TRBD1,.,TRBV6-6,TGTGCCAGCAGTACCCCAGGGGGCGAGCCAGGGCAGCCCCAGCATTTT,CASSTPGGEPGQPQHF
TRBJ2-7,TRBD2,few,TRBV6-5,TGTGCCAGCAGTTACTATTCGAGGCTAGCGGGAGCCGAGCAGTACTTC,CASSYYSRLAGAEQYF
TRBJ2-3,.,.,TRBV21-1,TGTGCCAGCAATGGAACTAGCGGGGGCACAGATACGCAGTATTTT,CASNGTSGGTDTQYF
TRBJ2-7,TRBD2,.,TRBV7-9,TGTTCCAGCAGCCGTCCACCGGGACTAGCGACCATCCTATCCTACGAGCAGTACTTC,CSSSRPPGLATILSYEQYF
TRBJ1-6,TRBD1,.,TRBV6-1,TGTGCCAGCAGTAAGCGGGACAGGGCCCCACACTTT,CASSKRDRAPHF
TRBJ2-1,TRBD2,.,TRBV25-1,TGTGCCAGCAGTGAAGTTACTAGCGGGACCCATGAGCAGTTCTTC,CASSEVTSGTHEQFF